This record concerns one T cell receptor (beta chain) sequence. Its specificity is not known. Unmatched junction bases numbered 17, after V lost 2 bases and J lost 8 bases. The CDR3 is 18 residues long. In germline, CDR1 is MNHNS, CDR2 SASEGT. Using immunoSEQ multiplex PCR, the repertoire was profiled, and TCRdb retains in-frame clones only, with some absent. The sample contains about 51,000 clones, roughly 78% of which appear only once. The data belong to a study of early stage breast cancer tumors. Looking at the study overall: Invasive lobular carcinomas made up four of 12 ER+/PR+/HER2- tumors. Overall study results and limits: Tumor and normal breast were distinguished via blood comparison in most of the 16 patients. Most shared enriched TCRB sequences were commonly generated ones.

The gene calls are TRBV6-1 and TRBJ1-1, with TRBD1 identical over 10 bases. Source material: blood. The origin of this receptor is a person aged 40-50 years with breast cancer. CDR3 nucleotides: TGTGCCAGCAGTGAATGGGACAGGGGCCACACGAGACCACCCGAAGCTTTCTTT. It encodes CASSEWDRGHTRPPEAFF.